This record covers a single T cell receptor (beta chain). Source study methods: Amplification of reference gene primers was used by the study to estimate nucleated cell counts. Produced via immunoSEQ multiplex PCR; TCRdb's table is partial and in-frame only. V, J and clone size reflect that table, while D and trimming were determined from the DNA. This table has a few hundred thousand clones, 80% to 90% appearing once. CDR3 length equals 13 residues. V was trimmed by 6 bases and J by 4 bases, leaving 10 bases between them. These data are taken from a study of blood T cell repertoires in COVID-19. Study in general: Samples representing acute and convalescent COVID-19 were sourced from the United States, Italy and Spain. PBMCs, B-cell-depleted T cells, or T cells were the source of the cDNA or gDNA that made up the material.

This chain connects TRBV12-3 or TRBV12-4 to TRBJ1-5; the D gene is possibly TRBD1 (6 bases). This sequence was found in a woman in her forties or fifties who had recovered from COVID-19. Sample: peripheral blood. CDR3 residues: CASSLTGNQPQHF. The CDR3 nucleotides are TGTGCCAGCAGCCTGACAGGAAATCAGCCCCAGCATTTT.